This T cell receptor beta chain was retrieved from a study of beta chain features in type 1 diabetes listed by TCRdb under 2018. In terms of the full investigation: Mean age, gender distribution, total cell number and subset yield were not different between patients and healthy donors. In the study, TCRB repertoires of sorted circulating CD4+ T cell subsets from recently diagnosed type 1 diabetes patients were compared with those of matched healthy donors. Across all samples, roughly 110,000,000 sorted cells were examined, and cell number per subset correlated strongly with RNA yield. Whereas all 28 donors provided naive and central memory subsets, regulatory and stem cell-like memory subsets were isolated from just 8 patients and about 8 healthy donors. The paper's findings and limits, for the study overall: The naive, central memory and regulatory TCRB repertoires appeared to resemble one another more closely among patients than among healthy donors. PCR might favor shorter templates, but patient and control samples were amplified and corrected together, so any skew would affect both groups equally. Type 1 diabetes patients showed a moderate but significant shortening of TCRB CDR3 length in all four CD4+ subsets. Because the HLA sub-analyses included only small numbers of individuals, any influence of HLA type on TCRB rearrangement was left unresolved. Because cDNA rather than genomic DNA was sequenced, highly expressing activated cells could have been over-represented, although no difference in activation and CD3 levels was found between groups. Patients with type 1 diabetes made fewer insertions and deleted more nucleotides at VDJ recombination sites, implying thymic rearrangement abnormalities.

Remarks on this clone: Its antigen is still unknown. The sample holds no much larger clone one base away, and base qualities are not on file.

As encoded in the germline V gene, CDR1 is SGHVS while CDR2 is FNYEAQ. From the cysteine through the phenylalanine, the CDR3 covers 17 amino acids. Kept here is only the CDR3 DNA, which spans 51 bases and is read in frame from base 1. V is shortened by 5 bases, J by 4 bases, and the region joining them spans 21 bases. The High Capacity cDNA Reverse Transcription Kit was used to reverse transcribe all of the isolated RNA, meaning that expressed TCRB transcripts were what got sequenced. Deep immunoSEQ sequencing was performed on naive, central memory and regulatory T cell samples, with an average of about 3.6 million total reads per sample. Sorted cells were lysed in RLT buffer, and RNA was extracted using DNase-treated RNeasy Micro or Mini kits according to cell number. Each cell subset was processed on its own to prevent cross-contamination, while patient and healthy donor samples were processed together. The immunoSEQ multiplex PCR was used to amplify TCRB sequences from cDNA, yielding 87-bp fragments that span the CDR3 region. Sequencing of the amplicons was done on the Illumina HiSeq platform. On the study's bioinformatics: Synthetic template baselines were used to correct PCR bias computationally, reads within Hamming distance 2 were collapsed together, and singletons that could not be merged were discarded. By aligning reads against IMGT, V, D and J genes, CDR3 length, and insertions or deletions at six rearrangement sites were assigned. Within each subset, clonotype counts were normalized to sorted cell number, after which true diversity and Gini coefficients were computed with the tcR R package. The overlap coefficient, calculated on TCRB nucleotide sequences, was used to measure repertoire sharing. Imported from immuneACCESS, the table was reduced by TCRdb to in-frame sequences with V and J called. These copies leave out some clones; in studies compared against another copy, an unresolved V gene accounts for under half, and the cause of the remainder is not known. V, J and clone size are those of that table, while D and trimming were read from the DNA. This sample has approximately 100,000 clones in its table, and under 30% of those were observed once. The ten largest clonotypes hold 0.53% of the sample.

Each donor gave one peripheral blood draw, averaging roughly 120 mL, which was collected into heparinised tubes. A BD FACSAria II was used to sort naive, central memory, regulatory and stem cell-like memory CD4+ T cells with a panel that included CD45RO, CCR7, CD25, CD127, CD95 and CD27. Purity was above 95% for every sorted population. PBMCs were isolated right away by Lymphoprep density gradient centrifugation and were stained directly, without culture. So that batch effects would be minimized, each experiment stained and sorted samples in pairs, pairing one healthy donor with one patient. The V gene is TRBV7-6 and the J gene is TRBJ2-1, with a weak D call of TRBD2 (6 bases match). Sequencing used central memory CD4+ T cells from blood. The TCR comes from a woman aged 18-35 years with type 1 diabetes. The CDR3 region has the sequence CASSIGARGASYNEQFF. The nucleotides read TGTGCCAGCAGCATTGGGGCGCGGGGTGCGAGTTACAATGAGCAGTTCTTC. Reference TRBV7-6 and TRBJ2-1 genes cover what lies past the CDR3, so the full variable domain is GAGVSQSPRYKVTKRGQDVALRCDPISGHVSLYWYRQALGQGPEFLTYFNYEAQQDKSGLPNDRFSAERPEGSISTLTIQRTEQRDSAMYRCASSIGARGASYNEQFFGPGTRLTVL.